Presented here are 27 T cell receptor beta chains from one specimen sequenced in a study of cytomegalovirus exposure and HLA in healthy donors. With 60 Vbeta and 13 Jbeta primers, the PCR was carried out. The method was immunoSEQ multiplex PCR; TCRdb's version includes in-frame clones alone and lacks a portion of them. Among some 150,000 clones listed, roughly three quarters were seen once. The sample was PBMCs. All receptors come from a man aged 55 to 70 in good health and CMV-seronegative.

The V call is TRBV10-3, the J call TRBJ1-1; D is perhaps TRBD1 (5 bases). Germline V gene sequence: CDR1 ENHRY, CDR2 SYGVKD. Trimming stripped 3 bases from V and 6 bases from J, with 11 bases between. The CDR3 is 13 residues long. The CDR3 DNA follows: TGTGCCATCAGTGACAGGGCCCCAGCTGAAGCTTTCTTT. Amino acids: CAISDRAPAEAFF.

The chain combines TRBV2 with TRBJ1-3, with TRBD1 matching 7 bases. The CDR3 has 15 residues. The V gene's germline CDR1 is SNHLY and CDR2 FYNNEI. With 6 bases clipped from V and 3 bases from J, the junction kept 8 bases outside the gene matches. The CDR3 nucleotides are TGTGCCAGCAGGCCGGGACAGACAATTGGAAACACCATATATTTT. Protein product: CASRPGQTIGNTIYF.

This rearrangement joins TRBV7-7 to TRBJ2-3; 8 bases map to TRBD1. Germline loops: CDR1 SSHAT, CDR2 FNYEAQ (reference sequence). The ends lost 5 bases at V and 3 bases at J; junction bases unmatched: 4. The CDR3 is 14 residues long. CDR3 in DNA: TGTGCCAGCAGCCGGGGGACAGGTACAGATACGCAGTATTTT. Translating gives CASSRGTGTDTQYF.

V usage is TRBV28 and J usage is TRBJ2-7; D is perhaps TRBD2 (6 bases). In germline, CDR1 is MDHEN, CDR2 SYDVKM. V was shortened by 3 bases and J by 3 bases, with 9 bases between the two germline ends. The CDR3 has 13 amino acids. The CDR3 sequence: CASSLGGNYEQYF. CDR3 nucleotides: TGTGCCAGCAGTTTGGGCGGGAACTACGAGCAGTACTTC.

The chain carries TRBV4-3 and TRBJ2-3; possible D gene TRBD2, 5 bases. The CDR3 covers 14 residues. V was cut by 0 bases and J by 5 bases, with 9 bases left in between. The V gene's germline CDR1 is LGHNA and CDR2 YSLEER. The CDR3 sequence is CASSQDLAGDTQYF. The CDR3, as DNA: TGCGCCAGCAGCCAAGATCTTGCGGGAGATACGCAGTATTTT.

This clone showed up just once. V gene TRBV4-3 combines with J gene TRBJ2-1; unclear D gene. Germline lookup yields CDR1 LGHNA and CDR2 YSLEER. V lost 0 bases and J lost 9, with 12 bases in between. The CDR3 spans 14 residues. The CDR3 loop is CASSQDLSVAEQFF. The CDR3 coding sequence is TGCGCCAGCAGCCAAGATTTGTCCGTAGCTGAGCAGTTCTTC.

V gene TRBV10-3 combines with J gene TRBJ2-3; 11 bases fit TRBD2. CDR1 is ENHRY and CDR2 is SYGVKD in the germline V gene. Unmatched junction bases numbered 6, after V lost 6 bases and J lost 1 base. The CDR3 spans 16 residues. The CDR3 protein is CAISLLAGEGTDTQYF. The DNA of the CDR3 is TGTGCCATCAGCTTACTAGCGGGAGAGGGCACAGATACGCAGTATTTT.

This chain uses TRBV5-1 with TRBJ2-5; possibly TRBD1 for D (6 bases). CDR1 SGHRS and CDR2 YFSETQ come from the germline V gene. This CDR3 has 15 residues. V lost 5 bases to trimming and J lost 1 base, with 15 bases between them. The CDR3: CASRRTGTPQETQYF. The CDR3 DNA sequence: TGCGCCAGCAGACGAACCGGGACACCCCAAGAGACCCAGTACTTC. Full variable domain (remainder filled in from reference TRBV5-1 and TRBJ2-5): KAGVTQTPRYLIKTRGQQVTLSCSPISGHRSVSWYQQTPGQGLQFLFEYFSETQRNKGNFPGRFSGRQFSNSRSEMNVSTLELGDSALYLCASRRTGTPQETQYFGPGTRLLVL.

This chain connects TRBV7-9 to TRBJ2-7, with 7 nucleotides matching TRBD1. With 5 bases clipped from V and 3 bases from J, the junction kept 4 bases outside the gene matches. The CDR3 sequence is 13 residues long. The V gene's germline CDR1 is SEHNR and CDR2 FQNEAQ (reference sequence). CDR3 in amino acids: CASSPNRGYEQYF. Written as DNA, the CDR3 is TGTGCCAGCAGCCCAAACAGGGGCTACGAGCAGTACTTC.

The rearrangement links TRBV27 to TRBJ2-1; D uncertain. The germline V and J ends were trimmed by 4 bases and 0 bases, with 10 bases remaining between them. Germline V lookup: CDR1 MNHEY, CDR2 SMNVEV (reference sequence). The CDR3 covers 15 residues. The CDR3 DNA sequence: TGTGCCAGCAGTTACGACTGGAGCTCCTACAATGAGCAGTTCTTC. Translating gives CASSYDWSSYNEQFF.

The chain employs TRBV30 and TRBJ2-7; 8 bases line up with TRBD1. CDR1 GTSNPN and CDR2 SVGIG come from the germline V gene (reference sequence). J gave up 7 bases and V 5 bases, and 7 bases lay outside the gene matches. CDR3 length equals 12 residues. The CDR3 reads CAWADRASEQYF. CDR3 sequence (DNA): TGTGCCTGGGCGGACAGGGCGTCGGAGCAGTACTTC.

The chain carries TRBV9 and TRBJ2-3; 7 nucleotides align to TRBD1. J gave up 2 bases and V 4 bases, and 10 bases lay outside the gene matches. The CDR3 sequence is 16 residues long. Germline V gives CDR1 SGDLS, CDR2 YYNGEE. The DNA for the CDR3 is TGTGCCAGCAGCCGAAATCGACAGGGCTACACAGATACGCAGTATTTT. It is translated as CASSRNRQGYTDTQYF.

The rearrangement links TRBV6-5 to TRBJ2-3; D call uncertain. In germline, CDR1 is MNHEY, CDR2 SVGAGI. V was cut by 4 bases and J by 6 bases, with 20 bases left in between. The CDR3 consists of 16 residues. CDR3 region: CASSFLIPVAGDTQYF. The CDR3 DNA reads TGTGCCAGCAGTTTCCTTATCCCGGTAGCCGGGGATACGCAGTATTTT.

The chain links TRBV11-2 to TRBJ2-7; 7 bases are shared with TRBD1. Germline V gene lookup returns CDR1 SGHAT and CDR2 FQNNGV. This CDR3 contains 16 residues. V lost 1 base to trimming and J lost 1 base; unmatched junction nucleotides: 7. Here the CDR3 DNA reads TGTGCCAGCAGCTTAGTCGACAGGGCCACGTCCTACGAGCAGTACTTC. Encoded protein: CASSLVDRATSYEQYF.

This clone was picked up one time. The chain uses TRBV10-3 and TRBJ2-1, with 8 bases matching TRBD1. CDR1 and CDR2 (germline): ENHRY, SYGVKD. V shed 6 bases and J 0 bases; nucleotides not matched to a gene: 4. The CDR3 has 15 amino acids. Here the CDR3 reads CAIRGGQGSYNEQFF. The CDR3 nucleotides read TGTGCCATCAGGGGCGGACAGGGCTCCTACAATGAGCAGTTCTTC.

The CDR3 region has the DNA TGTGCCAGCAGGCTCCTACCGTTTACCTTTCTTCTAGCCAAAAACATTCAGTACTTC. Translating gives CASRLLPFTFLLAKNIQYF. The chain combines TRBV27 with TRBJ2-4; no reliable D call. The CDR3 totals 19 residues. The ends were cut back, 6 bases at V and 0 bases at J, with 24 bases in the middle. Per the germline V gene, CDR1 is MNHEY and CDR2 is SMNVEV (reference sequence).

This chain joins TRBV11-2 and TRBJ1-2, with unresolved D. The CDR3 consists of 13 residues. The ends were cut back, 0 bases at V and 1 base at J, with 3 bases in the middle. The V gene's germline CDR1 is SGHAT and CDR2 FQNNGV. CDR3 region: CASSLDSNYGYTF. CDR3 DNA: TGTGCCAGCAGCTTAGACAGTAACTATGGCTACACCTTC.

The chain links TRBV5-1 to TRBJ2-5, with TRBD1 identical over 8 bases. V gave up 0 bases and J gave up 5 bases; unmatched junction bases: 9. Germline values: CDR1 SGHRS, CDR2 YFSETQ. The CDR3 has 16 amino acids. The CDR3 loop is CASSLGRDRGTETQYF. The CDR3 DNA is TGCGCCAGCAGCTTGGGCAGAGACAGGGGTACGGAGACCCAGTACTTC.

In its sample, this clone was seen a few times. The V gene is TRBV18, the J gene TRBJ2-5, with no clear D. The CDR3 runs to 11 residues. Germline assignment: CDR1 KGHSH and CDR2 LQKENI. The germline V and J ends were trimmed by 3 bases and 5 bases, with 4 bases remaining between them. The CDR3 here is CASSPEETQYF. CDR3 bases: TGTGCCAGCTCACCGGAGGAGACCCAGTACTTC.

This clone was seen a handful of times. The chain combines TRBV2 with TRBJ2-2, with 7 bases identical to TRBD1. Germline V gives CDR1 SNHLY, CDR2 FYNNEI. J was trimmed by 1 base and V by 5 bases; bases with no gene match: 7. CDR3 length: 16 residues. CDR3 DNA: TGTGCCAGCAGTCTTACAGGGGCGGGGAACACCGGGGAGCTGTTTTTT. This sequence encodes CASSLTGAGNTGELFF.

A few counts support this clone. This sample also contains other DNA sequences that code for the same CDR3. The chain recombines TRBV6-5 with TRBJ1-2; 10 positions agree with TRBD1. The trim removed 0 bases at V and 4 bases at J, leaving 2 bases unmatched. CDR1 is MNHEY, CDR2 SVGAGI, per germline. The CDR3 sequence is 15 residues long. CDR3 in DNA: TGTGCCAGCAGTTACTCCGGGACAGGGGCCTATGGCTACACCTTC. It is translated as CASSYSGTGAYGYTF.

The genes are TRBV7-3 and TRBJ2-1, with D tentatively TRBD1 (5 bases). V was pared by 5 bases and J by 9 bases, with 17 bases between. CDR1 and CDR2 (germline): SGHTA, FQGTGA. This CDR3 contains 14 residues. The CDR3 DNA is TGTGCCAGCAGCAAGGGGCCCCCGGTGGGTGAGCAGTTCTTC. This encodes CASSKGPPVGEQFF.

This clone has just a few counts. V usage is TRBV18 and J usage is TRBJ2-4, with TRBD2 as a possible D gene (6 bases). Germline CDR1 reads KGHSH; CDR2 reads LQKENI. V was pared by 3 bases and J by 8 bases, with 14 bases between. The CDR3 has 14 residues. The CDR3 nucleotides are TGTGCCAGCTCACCTACCGGGAGAGGTGACATTCAGTACTTC. It codes for CASSPTGRGDIQYF.

The chain has TRBV5-8 and TRBJ2-2; 7 nucleotides match TRBD2. The germline V gene encodes CDR1 SGHTS and CDR2 YDEGEE. The CDR3 loop spans 13 amino acids. CDR3 sequence (DNA): TGTGCTCCTCTAGCGGAGCCTAGTGGGGAGCTGTTTTTT. It codes for CAPLAEPSGELFF.

The CDR3 bases are TGTGCCAGCAGCGGGATGGACAGGGGTAAAGAGACCCAGTACTTC. Its protein product is CASSGMDRGKETQYF. The rearrangement uses TRBV5-6 and TRBJ2-5; 9 bases line up with TRBD1. Trimming removed 4 bases from V and 3 bases from J; junction bases left unmatched: 7. CDR3 length: 15 residues. Per the germline V gene, CDR1 is SGHDT and CDR2 is YYEEEE.

The gene calls are TRBV10-2 and TRBJ2-3; TRBD2 matches at 8 bases. The V segment lost 7 bases and the J segment 4 bases; nucleotides outside the gene matches: 7. CDR3 length: 14 amino acids. Germline V gene data show CDR1 as WSHSY and CDR2 as SAAADI. In nucleotides, the CDR3 is TGCGCCAGCACGGCGGGGGGTGGGGCAGATACGCAGTATTTT. Amino acid sequence: CASTAGGGADTQYF.

This chain links TRBV27 with TRBJ2-1; tentative D call: TRBD1 (5 bases). The V and J ends lost 3 bases and 8 bases respectively, with 11 bases between them. Germline V gene data show CDR1 as MNHEY and CDR2 as SMNVEV (reference sequence). This CDR3 is built from 13 residues. In DNA form, the CDR3 reads TGTGCCAGCAGTTTTGACAGAGACGATGAGCAGTTCTTC. Its protein product is CASSFDRDDEQFF.